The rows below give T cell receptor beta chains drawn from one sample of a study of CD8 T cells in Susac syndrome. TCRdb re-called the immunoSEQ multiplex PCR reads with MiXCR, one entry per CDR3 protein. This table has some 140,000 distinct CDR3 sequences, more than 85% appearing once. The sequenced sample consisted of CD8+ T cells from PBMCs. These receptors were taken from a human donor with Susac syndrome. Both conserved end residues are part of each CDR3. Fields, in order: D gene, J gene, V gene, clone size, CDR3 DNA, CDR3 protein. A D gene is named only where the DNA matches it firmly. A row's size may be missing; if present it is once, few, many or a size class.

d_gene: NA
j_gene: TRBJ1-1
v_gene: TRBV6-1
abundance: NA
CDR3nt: TGTGCCAGCAGTGAAGCTCCGGGGGACACTGAAGCTTTCTTT
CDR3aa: CASSEAPGDTEAFF

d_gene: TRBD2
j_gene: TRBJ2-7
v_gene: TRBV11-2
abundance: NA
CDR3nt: TGTGCCAGCAGATCAGCGGGACCCTACGAGCAGTACTTC
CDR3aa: CASRSAGPYEQYF

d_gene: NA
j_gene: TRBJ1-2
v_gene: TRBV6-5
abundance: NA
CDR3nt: TGTGCCAGCAGTTACTCGCTGGGGTCGCGGGGCTACACCTTC
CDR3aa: CASSYSLGSRGYTF

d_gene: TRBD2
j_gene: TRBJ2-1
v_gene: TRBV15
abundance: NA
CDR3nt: TGTGCCACGGAACCCAGCGGGAGGGGTAATGAGCAGTTCTTC
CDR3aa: CATEPSGRGNEQFF

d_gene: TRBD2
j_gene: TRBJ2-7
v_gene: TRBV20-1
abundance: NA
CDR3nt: TGCAGTGCTAGCTTTGCGGGAGGTTCCTACGAGCAGTACTTC
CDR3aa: CSASFAGGSYEQYF

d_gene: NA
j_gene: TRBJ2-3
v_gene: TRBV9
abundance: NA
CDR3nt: TGTGCCAGCAGAGCTCCGGGAACTAGCACAGATACGCAGTATTTT
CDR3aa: CASRAPGTSTDTQYF

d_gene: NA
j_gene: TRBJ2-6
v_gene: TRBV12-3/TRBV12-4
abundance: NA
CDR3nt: TGTGCCAGCAGCCAGGTCTCTGGGGCCAACGTCCTGACTTTC
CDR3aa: CASSQVSGANVLTF

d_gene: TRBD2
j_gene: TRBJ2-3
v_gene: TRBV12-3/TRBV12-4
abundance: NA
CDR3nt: TGTGCCAGCACCGCCACCGCGGGAGGAGCAGATACGCAGTATTTT
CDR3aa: CASTATAGGADTQYF

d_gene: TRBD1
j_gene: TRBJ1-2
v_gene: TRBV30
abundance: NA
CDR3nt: TGTGCCTGGAGTGGTGGGGACAGAATGAGGTACTATGGCTACACCTTC
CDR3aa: CAWSGGDRMRYYGYTF

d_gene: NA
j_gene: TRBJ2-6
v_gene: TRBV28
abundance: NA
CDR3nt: TGTGCCAGCAGTTCTTATGGGTCCCTCGGTGGGGCCAACGTCCTGACTTTC
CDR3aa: CASSSYGSLGGANVLTF

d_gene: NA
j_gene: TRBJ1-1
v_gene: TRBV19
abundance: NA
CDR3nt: TGTGCCAGTAGCCTCAGGGCCGGCACTGAAGCTTTCTTT
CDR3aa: CASSLRAGTEAFF

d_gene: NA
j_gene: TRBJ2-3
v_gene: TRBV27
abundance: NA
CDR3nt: TGTGCCAGCAGTTCGGTAGATACGCAGTATTTT
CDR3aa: CASSSVDTQYF

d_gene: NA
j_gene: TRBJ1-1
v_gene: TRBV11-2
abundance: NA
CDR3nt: TGTGCCAGCAGCTCCGGGACGGCGATTGAAGCTTTCTTT
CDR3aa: CASSSGTAIEAFF

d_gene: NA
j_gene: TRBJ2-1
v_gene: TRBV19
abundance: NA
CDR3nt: TGTGCCAGTAGTATTCAAGCCGGTACCTACAATGAGCAGTTCTTC
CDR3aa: CASSIQAGTYNEQFF

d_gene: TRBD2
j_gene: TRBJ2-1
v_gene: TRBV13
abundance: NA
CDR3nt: TGTGCCAGCAGCTTAGGGACTAGCGGGAGTAAGGGGGTGCAGTTCTTC
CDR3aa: CASSLGTSGSKGVQFF

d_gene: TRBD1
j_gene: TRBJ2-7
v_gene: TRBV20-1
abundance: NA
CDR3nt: TGCAGTGCTAGAGGGGGGGGACAGGGTGAGGAGCAGTACTTC
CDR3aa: CSARGGGQGEEQYF

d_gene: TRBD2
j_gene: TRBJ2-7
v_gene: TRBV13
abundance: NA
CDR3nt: TGTGCCAGCAGCTTAGGAGGACTAGTGCCTAACGAGCAGTACTTC
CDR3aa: CASSLGGLVPNEQYF

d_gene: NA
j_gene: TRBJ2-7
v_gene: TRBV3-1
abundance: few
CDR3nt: TGTGCCAGCAGCCAGGGTAGTACCTACGAGCAGTACTTC
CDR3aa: CASSQGSTYEQYF

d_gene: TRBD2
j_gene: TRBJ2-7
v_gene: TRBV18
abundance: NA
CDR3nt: TGTGCCAGCTCACCAAGTAGCGGGAGTCCCTACGAGCAGTACTTC
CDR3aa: CASSPSSGSPYEQYF

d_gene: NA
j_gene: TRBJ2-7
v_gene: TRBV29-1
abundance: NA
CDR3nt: TGCAGCGTTGTGGAAACGGGCCTGGGGGAGCAGTACTTC
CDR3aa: CSVVETGLGEQYF

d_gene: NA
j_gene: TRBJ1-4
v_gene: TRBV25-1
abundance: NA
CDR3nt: TGTGCCAGCAGTGAAGAGGACAGAATTAATGAAAAACTGTTTTTT
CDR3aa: CASSEEDRINEKLFF

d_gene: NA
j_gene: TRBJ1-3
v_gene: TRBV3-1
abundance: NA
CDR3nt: TGTGCCAGCAGCCAGACCTTACAATACTCTGGAAACACCATATATTTT
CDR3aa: CASSQTLQYSGNTIYF

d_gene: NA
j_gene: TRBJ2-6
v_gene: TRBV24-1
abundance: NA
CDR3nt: TGTGCCACCAGTGGTGGGGCCAACGTCCTGACTTTC
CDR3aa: CATSGGANVLTF

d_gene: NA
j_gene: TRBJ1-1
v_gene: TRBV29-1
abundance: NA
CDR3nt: TGCAGCGACAAGGGGGGGGGCACTGAAGCTTTCTTT
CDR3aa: CSDKGGGTEAFF

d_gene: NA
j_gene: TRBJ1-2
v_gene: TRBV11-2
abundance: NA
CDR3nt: TGTGCCAGCAGCTTAGATCCCGGAGTCGCTAACTATGGCTACACCTTC
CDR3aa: CASSLDPGVANYGYTF

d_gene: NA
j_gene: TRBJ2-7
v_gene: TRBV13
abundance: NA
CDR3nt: TGTGCCAGCAGCTTCGGGACTCACTCCTACGAGCAGTACTTC
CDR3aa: CASSFGTHSYEQYF

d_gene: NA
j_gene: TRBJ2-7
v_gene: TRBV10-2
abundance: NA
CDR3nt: TGCGCCAGCCTTTCTGACTCCTACGAGCAGTACTTC
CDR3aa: CASLSDSYEQYF

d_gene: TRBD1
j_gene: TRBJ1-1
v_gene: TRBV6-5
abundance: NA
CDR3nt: TGTGCCAGCAGTTACCCGGAGCCGGGACAGAAGAACACTGAAGCTTTCTTT
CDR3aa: CASSYPEPGQKNTEAFF

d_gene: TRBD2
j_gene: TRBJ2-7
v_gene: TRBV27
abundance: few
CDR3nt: TGTGCCAGCAGTTCCGGACTAGCGTCTTACGAGCAGTACTTC
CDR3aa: CASSSGLASYEQYF

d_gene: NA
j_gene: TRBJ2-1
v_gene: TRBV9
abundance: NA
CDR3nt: TGTGCCAGCAGCGGCAGGGGACAAGAGGGTTACAATGAGCAGTTCTTC
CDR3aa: CASSGRGQEGYNEQFF

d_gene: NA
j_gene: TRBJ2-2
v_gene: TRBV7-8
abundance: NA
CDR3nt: TGTGCCAGCAGTTTCGGTCCCGAGGGGGAGTTCACCGGGGAGCTGTTTTTT
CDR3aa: CASSFGPEGEFTGELFF

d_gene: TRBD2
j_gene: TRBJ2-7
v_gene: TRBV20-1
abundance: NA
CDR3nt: TGCAGTGCCGGGGGGAATGTCCACTTC
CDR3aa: CSAGGNVHF

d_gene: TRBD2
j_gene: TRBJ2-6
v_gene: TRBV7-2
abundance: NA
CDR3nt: TGTGCCAGCAGCCCCCGGGAGGGTCTAGCAGGCTCTGGGGCCAACGTCCTGACTTTC
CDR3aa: CASSPREGLAGSGANVLTF

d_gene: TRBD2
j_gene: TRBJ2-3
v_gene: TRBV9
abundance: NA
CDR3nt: TGTGCCAGCAGCGCACAGCGGGAGGGCACAGATACGCAGTATTTT
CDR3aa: CASSAQREGTDTQYF

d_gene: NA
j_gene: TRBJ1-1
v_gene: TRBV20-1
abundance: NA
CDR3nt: TGCAGTGTAAGCTCGAACACTGAAGCTTTCTTT
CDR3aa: CSVSSNTEAFF

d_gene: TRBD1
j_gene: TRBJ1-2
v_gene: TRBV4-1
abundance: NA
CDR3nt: TGCGCCAGCAGCCAAGAATTGGCGACAGGGCGCGAGGGCTACACCTTC
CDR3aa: CASSQELATGREGYTF

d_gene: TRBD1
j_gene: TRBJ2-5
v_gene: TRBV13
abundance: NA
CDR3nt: TGTGCCAGCAGCTCCGGACAGGAAGAAGAGACCCAGTACTTC
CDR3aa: CASSSGQEEETQYF

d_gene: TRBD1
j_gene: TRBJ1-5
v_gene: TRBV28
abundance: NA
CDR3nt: TGTGCCAGCAGTTTAGTTTCAGGGGGAGGGCAGCCCCAGCATTTT
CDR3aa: CASSLVSGGGQPQHF

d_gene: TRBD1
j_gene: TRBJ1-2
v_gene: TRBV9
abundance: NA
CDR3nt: TGTGCCAGCAGCAACTCCGGGACAGGGTTTGGCTACACCTTC
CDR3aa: CASSNSGTGFGYTF

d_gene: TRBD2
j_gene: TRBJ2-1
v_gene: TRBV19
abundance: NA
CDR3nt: TGTGCCAGTAGTGTCTCTAGCGGGAGTAACAATGAGCAGTTCTTC
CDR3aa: CASSVSSGSNNEQFF

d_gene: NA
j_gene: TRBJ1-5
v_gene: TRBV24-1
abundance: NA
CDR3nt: TGTGCCACCAGTCCGACAGGTTTCGGTCAGCCCCAGCATTTT
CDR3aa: CATSPTGFGQPQHF

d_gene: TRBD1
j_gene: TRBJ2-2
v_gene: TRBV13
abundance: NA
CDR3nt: TGTGCCAGCAGCTACCTTACGGACAGGGGGCTAGGCACCGGGGAGCTGTTTTTT
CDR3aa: CASSYLTDRGLGTGELFF

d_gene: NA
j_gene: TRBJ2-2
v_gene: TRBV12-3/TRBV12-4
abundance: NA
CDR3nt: TGTGCCAAGCAAGGAGAGAACACCGGGGAGCTGTTTTTT
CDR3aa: CAKQGENTGELFF

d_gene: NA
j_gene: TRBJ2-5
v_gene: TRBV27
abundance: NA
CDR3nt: TGTGCCAGCAGTTTAGGGCCAGGGCTAAGGGAGACCCAGTACTTC
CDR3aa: CASSLGPGLRETQYF

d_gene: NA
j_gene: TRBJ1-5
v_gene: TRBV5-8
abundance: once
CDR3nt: TGTGCCAGCAGCCCGGAATGGACGGGCAATCAGCCCCAGCATTTT
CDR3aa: CASSPEWTGNQPQHF

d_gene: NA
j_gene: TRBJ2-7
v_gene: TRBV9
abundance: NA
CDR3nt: TGTGCCAGCAGCTATCAGAGTGGGACACCCACCTACGAGCAGTACTTC
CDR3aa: CASSYQSGTPTYEQYF

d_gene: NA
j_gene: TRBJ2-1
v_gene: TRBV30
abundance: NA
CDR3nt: TGTGCCTGGACCGTCAGCTCCTACAATGAGCAGTTCTTC
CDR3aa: CAWTVSSYNEQFF

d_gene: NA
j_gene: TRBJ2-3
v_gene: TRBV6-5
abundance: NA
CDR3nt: TGTGCCAGCAGTTCCCCCACGGCTAGCGAGGAAGAGTATTTT
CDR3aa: CASSSPTASEEEYF

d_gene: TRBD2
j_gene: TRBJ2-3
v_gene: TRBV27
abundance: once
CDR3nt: TGTGCCAGCAGTCTCCTCCGACTAGCGGGAGGTACCGATACGCAGTATTTT
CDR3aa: CASSLLRLAGGTDTQYF

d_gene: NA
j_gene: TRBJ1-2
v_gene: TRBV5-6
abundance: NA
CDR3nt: TGTGCCAGCAGCCCAGGACAGATTCCTTATGGCTACACCTTC
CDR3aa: CASSPGQIPYGYTF

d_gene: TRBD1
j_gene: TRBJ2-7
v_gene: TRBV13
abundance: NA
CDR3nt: TGTGCCAGCAGCGAAAGGGGACAGGGGATATACGAGCAGTACTTC
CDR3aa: CASSERGQGIYEQYF

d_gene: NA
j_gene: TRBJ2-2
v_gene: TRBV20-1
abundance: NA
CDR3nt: TGCAGTGCTACCCCGGAGCGAGGGACCGGGGAGCTGTTTTTT
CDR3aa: CSATPERGTGELFF

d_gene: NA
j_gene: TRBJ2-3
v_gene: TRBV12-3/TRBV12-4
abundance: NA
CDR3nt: TGTGCCAGCAGCCTCCAAGATACGCAGTATTTT
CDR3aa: CASSLQDTQYF

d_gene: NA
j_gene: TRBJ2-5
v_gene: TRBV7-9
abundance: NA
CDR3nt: TGTGCCAGCAGCTTAGTCGTCGGGGAGACCCAGTACTTC
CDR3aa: CASSLVVGETQYF

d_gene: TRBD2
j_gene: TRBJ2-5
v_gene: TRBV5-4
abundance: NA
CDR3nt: TGTGCCAGCAGCCCGACTAGCGGGAGGGTGACGGAGACCCAGTACTTC
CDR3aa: CASSPTSGRVTETQYF

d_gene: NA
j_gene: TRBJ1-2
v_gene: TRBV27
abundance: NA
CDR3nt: TGTGCCAGCAGTCCTGGTTCAGGGCGAGAGGGCTACACCTTC
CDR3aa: CASSPGSGREGYTF

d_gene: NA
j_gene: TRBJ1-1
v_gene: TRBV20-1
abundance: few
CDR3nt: TGCAGTGCTAGAGGGGGGAACACTGAAGCTTTCTTT
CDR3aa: CSARGGNTEAFF

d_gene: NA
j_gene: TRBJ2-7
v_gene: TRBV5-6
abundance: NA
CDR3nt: TGTGCCAGCTCCGAGGGGCCGAACTACGAGCAGTACTTC
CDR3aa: CASSEGPNYEQYF

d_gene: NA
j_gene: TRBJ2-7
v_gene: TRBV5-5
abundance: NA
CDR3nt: TGTGCCAGCAGCTTGATGTACGAGCAGTACTTC
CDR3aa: CASSLMYEQYF

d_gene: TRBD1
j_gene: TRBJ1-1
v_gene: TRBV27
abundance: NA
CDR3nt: TGTGCCAGCAGTACCCACAGGGGGCTCGGCACTGAAGCTTTCTTT
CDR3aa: CASSTHRGLGTEAFF